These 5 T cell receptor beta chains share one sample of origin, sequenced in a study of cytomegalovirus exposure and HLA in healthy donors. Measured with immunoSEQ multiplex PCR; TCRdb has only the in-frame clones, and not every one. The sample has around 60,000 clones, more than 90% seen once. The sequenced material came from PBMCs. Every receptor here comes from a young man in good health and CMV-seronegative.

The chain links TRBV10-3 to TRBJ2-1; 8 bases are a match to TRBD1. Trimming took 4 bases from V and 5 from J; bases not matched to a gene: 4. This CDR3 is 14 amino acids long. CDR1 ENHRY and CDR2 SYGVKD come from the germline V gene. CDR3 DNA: TGTGCCATCAGTGGGGGGGACAGGAACAATGAGCAGTTCTTC. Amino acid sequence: CAISGGDRNNEQFF.

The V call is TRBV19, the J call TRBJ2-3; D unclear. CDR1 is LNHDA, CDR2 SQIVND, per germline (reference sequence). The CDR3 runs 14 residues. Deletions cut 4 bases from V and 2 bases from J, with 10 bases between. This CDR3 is CASSTSEVTDTQYF. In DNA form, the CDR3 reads TGTGCCAGTAGTACCAGCGAAGTCACAGATACGCAGTATTTT.

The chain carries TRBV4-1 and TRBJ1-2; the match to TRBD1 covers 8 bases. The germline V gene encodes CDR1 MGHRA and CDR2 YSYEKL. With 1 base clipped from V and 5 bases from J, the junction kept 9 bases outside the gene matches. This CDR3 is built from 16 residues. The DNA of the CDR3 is TGCGCCAGCAGCCAAGGGGCACAGGGGGGGATATATGGCTACACCTTC. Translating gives CASSQGAQGGIYGYTF.

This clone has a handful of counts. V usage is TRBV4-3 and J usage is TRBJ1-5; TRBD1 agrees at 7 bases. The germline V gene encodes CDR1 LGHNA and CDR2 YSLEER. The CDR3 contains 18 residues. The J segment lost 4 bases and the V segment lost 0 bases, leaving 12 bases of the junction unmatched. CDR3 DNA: TGCGCCAGCAGCCAAGATCTTGGGACAGAGGGAGCTAATCAGCCCCAGCATTTT. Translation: CASSQDLGTEGANQPQHF.

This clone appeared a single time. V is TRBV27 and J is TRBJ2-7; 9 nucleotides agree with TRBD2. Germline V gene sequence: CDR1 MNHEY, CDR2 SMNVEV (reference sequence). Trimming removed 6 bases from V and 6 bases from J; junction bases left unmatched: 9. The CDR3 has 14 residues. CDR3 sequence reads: CASSQLAGGAEQYF. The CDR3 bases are TGTGCCAGCAGCCAACTAGCGGGTGGGGCCGAGCAGTACTTC.